The 4 T cell receptor beta chains below come from one sample, sequenced in a study of cytotoxic CD8 clonotypes in ibrutinib-treated CLL. The repertoire was sequenced with immunoSEQ multiplex PCR; TCRdb's copy has only in-frame clones and lacks some. Among some 81,000 clones listed, around 75% were seen once. The sequencing used PBMCs, collected after 12 months of ibrutinib treatment. The receptors derive from a human donor with chronic lymphocytic leukemia.

The chain recombines TRBV10-3 with TRBJ2-1, with 11 bases matching TRBD2. V was pared by 6 bases and J by 7 bases, with 8 bases of the junction left unmatched. The germline V gene encodes CDR1 ENHRY and CDR2 SYGVKD. The CDR3 length is 15 residues. CDR3 DNA sequence: TGTGCCATCAGCAATTTAGCGGGAGGGGGTAATGAGCAGTTCTTC. Protein sequence: CAISNLAGGGNEQFF.

The chain is built from TRBV28 and TRBJ1-2; the match to TRBD1 covers 7 bases. The CDR3 runs 14 residues. Germline lookup yields CDR1 MDHEN and CDR2 SYDVKM. J was trimmed by 6 bases and V by 8 bases; bases with no gene match: 12. The CDR3 region is CASLPGTARHGYTF. CDR3 sequence (DNA): TGTGCCAGCCTCCCAGGGACAGCCAGACATGGCTACACCTTC.

The V call is TRBV19, the J call TRBJ1-2; D ambiguous. Germline CDR1 and CDR2: LNHDA and SQIVND (reference sequence). The ends were cut back, 1 base at V and 5 bases at J, with 8 bases in the middle. The CDR3 has 13 amino acids. The CDR3 DNA reads as TGTGCCAGTAGTATAGGGCAACCATATGGCTACACCTTC. Protein product: CASSIGQPYGYTF.

The chain recombines TRBV6-1 with TRBJ2-7; D gene unclear. The CDR3 contains 12 residues. Trimming took 6 bases from V and 3 from J, leaving 9 bases between them. Germline CDR1 MNHNS, CDR2 SASEGT. The CDR3: CASRYDFYEQYF. The CDR3 DNA is TGTGCCAGCAGGTACGATTTCTACGAGCAGTACTTC.